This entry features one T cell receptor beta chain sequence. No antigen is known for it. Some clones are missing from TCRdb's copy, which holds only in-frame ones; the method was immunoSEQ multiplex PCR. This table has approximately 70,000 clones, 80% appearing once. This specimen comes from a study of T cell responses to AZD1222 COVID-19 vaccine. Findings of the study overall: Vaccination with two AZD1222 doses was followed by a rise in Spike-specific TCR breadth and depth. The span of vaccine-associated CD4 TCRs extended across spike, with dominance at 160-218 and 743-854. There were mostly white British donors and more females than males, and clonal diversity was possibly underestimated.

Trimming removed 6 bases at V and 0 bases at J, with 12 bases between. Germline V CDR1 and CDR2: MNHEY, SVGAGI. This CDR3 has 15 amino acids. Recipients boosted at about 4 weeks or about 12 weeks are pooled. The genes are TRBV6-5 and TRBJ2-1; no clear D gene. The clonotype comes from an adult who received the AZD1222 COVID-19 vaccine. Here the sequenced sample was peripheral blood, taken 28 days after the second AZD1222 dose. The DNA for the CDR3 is TGTGCCAGCAGCAGAGGCCCTGACTCCTACAATGAGCAGTTCTTC. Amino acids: CASSRGPDSYNEQFF.